What follows are 27 T cell receptor beta chains derived from one specimen sequenced in a study of CD8 T cells in ankylosing spondylitis. TCRdb ran MiXCR on the 5' RACE reads and lists one entry per CDR3 protein. The repertoire holds 350,000 to 450,000 distinct CDR3 sequences, approximately 22% seen once, with around 13% in the top ten. Sequencing was performed on blood, either unsorted or a sorted T cell fraction (not recorded which). The receptor set was obtained from a male donor with ankylosing spondylitis or in good health (not recorded which).

The CDR3 loop reads CSDSPGPGGEQYF. The CDR3 region has the DNA TGCAGTGACTCCCCTGGCCCAGGAGGCGAGCAGTACTTC. This chain joins TRBV20-1 and TRBJ2-7; maybe TRBD2 (5 bases). The V end lost 7 bases, the J end lost 6 bases, and 19 bases lay between the germline ends. Germline V CDR1 and CDR2: DFQATT, SNEGSKA (reference sequence). This CDR3 region has 13 residues.

This clonotype was observed many times. This sequence joins TRBV4-1 and TRBJ2-1; TRBD2 is a possible D gene (7 bases). Germline CDR1 reads MGHRA; CDR2 reads YSYEKL. Trimming removed 0 bases from V and 6 bases from J, with 12 bases in between. This CDR3 has 15 residues. The CDR3 region is CASSQDWGGPNEQFF. CDR3 sequence (DNA): TGCGCCAGCAGCCAAGATTGGGGGGGCCCCAATGAGCAGTTCTTC.

The sample holds a few counts of this clonotype. The J gene is TRBJ2-3, the V gene TRBV6-5; D gene uncertain. The CDR3 sequence is 13 residues long. Looked up from germline, CDR1 is MNHEY and CDR2 is SVGAGI. The V gene lost 4 bases and the J gene lost 5 bases, with 10 bases spanning the gap. In nucleotides, the CDR3 is TGTGCCAGCAGTTGGGCCTCAGAAGATACGCAGTATTTT. Its protein is CASSWASEDTQYF.

This CDR3 reads CASSLGPGQHYEQYF. The CDR3 DNA follows: TGTGCCAGCAGCTTAGGCCCGGGACAGCACTACGAGCAGTACTTC. The V gene is TRBV11-2, the J gene TRBJ2-7; 7 bases agree with TRBD1. The CDR3 sequence is 15 residues long. The V gene end was trimmed by 1 base and the J gene end by 3 bases; junction bases not matched to a gene: 6. Germline V gene sequence: CDR1 SGHAT, CDR2 FQNNGV.

The sample holds one count of this clonotype. V usage is TRBV2 and J usage is TRBJ1-5; TRBD1 might be the D (6 bases). CDR1 SNHLY and CDR2 FYNNEI come from the germline V gene. CDR3 size: 13 residues. V dropped 7 bases and J dropped 6 bases, with 13 bases sitting between them. The CDR3 loop reads CASMQGISQPQHF. The CDR3 DNA is TGTGCCAGCATGCAGGGGATCAGTCAGCCCCAGCATTTT.

This clonotype was seen many times. The J gene is TRBJ2-7, the V gene TRBV29-1, with D perhaps matching TRBD1 or TRBD2 (5 bases each). Trimming stripped 3 bases from V and 0 bases from J, with 6 bases between. This CDR3 is built from 12 residues. CDR1 SQVTM and CDR2 ANQGSEA come from the germline V gene. The CDR3 is CSVDGGSYEQYF. CDR3 bases: TGCAGCGTTGATGGGGGCTCCTACGAGCAGTACTTC.

V and J are TRBV6-5 and TRBJ2-5; D gene uncertain. There are 14 residues in the CDR3. V gave up 2 bases and J gave up 0 bases, with 7 bases separating them. CDR1 MNHEY and CDR2 SVGAGI come from the germline V gene. The CDR3 loop reads CASSYGGDQETQYF. DNA of the CDR3: TGTGCCAGCAGTTACGGTGGGGACCAAGAGACCCAGTACTTC.

This clonotype was detected many times. The chain couples TRBV12-3 or TRBV12-4 to TRBJ2-3; no definite D call. The CDR3 extends over 17 amino acids. The V end was cut by 3 bases, the J end by 6 bases, with 22 bases between. The CDR3 bases are TGTGCCAGCAGTTTTTATTCTGGTAGGTCTTCGTCGGATACGCAGTATTTT. This codes for CASSFYSGRSSSDTQYF.

This clonotype was observed a few times. The chain couples TRBV29-1 to TRBJ2-1; TRBD1 or TRBD2 may be the D gene (5 bases each). CDR1 and CDR2 (germline): SQVTM, ANQGSEA. V was cut by 2 bases and J by 8 bases, with 19 bases left in between. The CDR3 contains 15 residues. The CDR3 here is CSVEPPVEGLDEQFF. The CDR3 bases are TGCAGCGTTGAACCCCCGGTAGAGGGGCTGGATGAGCAGTTCTTC.

This clonotype was picked up one time. This chain joins TRBV29-1 and TRBJ2-3; D is perhaps TRBD1 (6 bases). V was trimmed by 7 bases and J by 5 bases, leaving 16 bases between them. The CDR3 is 13 residues long. Germline V gene sequence: CDR1 SQVTM, CDR2 ANQGSEA. The CDR3 sequence is CSARLGAGDTQYF. Written as DNA, the CDR3 is TGCAGCGCCCGGTTGGGGGCGGGAGATACGCAGTATTTT.

V is TRBV20-1 and J is TRBJ2-3, with D tentatively TRBD1 or TRBD2 (5 bases each). The V and J ends lost 0 bases and 0 bases respectively, with 13 bases between them. The CDR3 has 16 amino acids. The germline V gene has CDR1 DFQATT and CDR2 SNEGSKA (reference sequence). The CDR3 DNA sequence: TGCAGTGCTAGAGATCAGTACGGGGACAGCACAGATACGCAGTATTTT. Translated, it gives CSARDQYGDSTDTQYF.

Only a few counts were recorded for this clonotype. This chain links TRBV10-3 with TRBJ2-1, with D maybe TRBD2 (6 bases). Germline-derived CDR1 and CDR2 are ENHRY and SYGVKD. The CDR3 loop spans 14 amino acids. V dropped 7 bases and J dropped 8 bases, with 18 bases sitting between them. The CDR3 is CAINSVAGRDEQFF. CDR3 bases: TGTGCCATCAATTCCGTGGCGGGGCGCGATGAGCAGTTCTTC.

This clonotype was picked up one time. This sequence joins TRBV6-1 and TRBJ2-5, with 8 bases that match TRBD2. Germline V CDR1 and CDR2: MNHNS, SASEGT. V shed 8 bases, J shed 3 bases, and the junction held 5 bases outside the gene matches. This CDR3 region has 13 residues. The CDR3 protein is CASERGNEETQYF. CDR3 sequence (DNA): TGTGCCAGCGAGCGGGGGAACGAAGAGACCCAGTACTTC.

In this sample, this clonotype turned up a few times. The genes are TRBV12-3 or TRBV12-4 and TRBJ2-3; no clear D gene. The CDR3 covers 12 residues. The V end lost 4 bases, the J end lost 4 bases, and 6 bases lay between the germline ends. The CDR3 spells CASSSTPDTQYF. The CDR3 nucleotides are TGTGCCAGCAGTTCGACCCCAGATACGCAGTATTTT.

Only a few counts were recorded for this clonotype. The chain couples TRBV10-3 to TRBJ2-7; D is possibly TRBD2 (6 bases). This CDR3 has 15 residues. In germline, CDR1 is ENHRY, CDR2 SYGVKD. V was shortened by 1 base and J by 0 bases, with 10 bases between the two germline ends. DNA for the CDR3: TGTGCCATCAGTGAGTGGGACTCGAGCTCCTACGAGCAGTACTTC. It codes for CAISEWDSSSYEQYF.

This clonotype has only a few counts. V usage is TRBV6-5 and J usage is TRBJ1-3; D is uncertain. V lost 2 bases and J lost 0, with 5 bases in between. CDR3 length: 14 amino acids. Germline CDR1 MNHEY, CDR2 SVGAGI. DNA of the CDR3: TGTGCCAGCAGTTACGAGAGCTCTGGAAACACCATATATTTT. It is translated as CASSYESSGNTIYF.

In this sample, this clonotype turned up a few times. This rearrangement joins TRBV6-2 or TRBV6-3 to TRBJ2-7; D is unresolved. V lost 8 bases and J lost 0, with 14 bases in between. The CDR3 length is 14 residues. Germline CDR1 reads MNHEY; CDR2 reads SVGEGT. The CDR3 coding sequence is TGTGCCAGCGGCACCAGGCGTAACTCCTACGAGCAGTACTTC. The encoded protein is CASGTRRNSYEQYF.

Comment on this clonotype: The CDR3 does not end in the conserved phenylalanine or tryptophan, so this is likely a read error. It is unclear where the CDR3 begins or ends on the DNA, so no DNA is shown, and the CDR3 is as TCRdb lists it. The rearrangement uses TRBV6-5 and TRBJ1-2; the tabulated D call, TRBD1, remains unverified against the DNA. The V gene's germline CDR1 is MNHEY and CDR2 SVGAGI. A total of 16 residues make up the CDR3, ends included. The CDR3 is CASSSGDIFREFKGVR.

The V gene is TRBV9, the J gene TRBJ2-1, with TRBD1 identical over 7 bases. CDR1 and CDR2 (germline): SGDLS, YYNGEE. This CDR3 region has 16 residues. V lost 2 bases to trimming and J lost 3 bases; unmatched junction nucleotides: 8. The CDR3 DNA sequence: TGTGCCAGCAGCGTCGAAGAGGACAGGCGCTACAATGAGCAGTTCTTC. Its translation: CASSVEEDRRYNEQFF.

The chain recombines TRBV12-3 or TRBV12-4 with TRBJ2-7, with D tentatively TRBD2 (5 bases). The V end was cut by 7 bases, the J end by 4 bases, with 20 bases between. CDR3 size: 15 residues. CDR3 region: CASTGGSGGIYEQYF. CDR3 coding DNA: TGTGCCAGCACCGGAGGAAGCGGTGGGATTTACGAGCAGTACTTC.

CDR3 protein: CASSATGVLHQPQHF. CDR3 coding DNA: TGTGCCAGCAGTGCGACAGGGGTTTTACATCAGCCCCAGCATTTT. The chain recombines TRBV28 with TRBJ1-5, with 8 bases identical to TRBD1. The V segment lost 5 bases and the J segment 5 bases; nucleotides outside the gene matches: 8. The length of the CDR3 is 15 residues. Germline loops: CDR1 MDHEN, CDR2 SYDVKM.

The V call is TRBV3-1, the J call TRBJ1-2; the D gene is possibly TRBD1 (5 bases). The V end was cut by 4 bases, the J end by 0 bases, with 15 bases between. The CDR3 spans 16 residues. The V gene's germline CDR1 is LGHDT and CDR2 YNNKEL (reference sequence). The CDR3 DNA is TGTGCCAGCAGCCCCCGGGACGGATGGACTAACTATGGCTACACCTTC. Its protein is CASSPRDGWTNYGYTF.

There are a few counts of this clonotype. J is TRBJ2-2 and V is TRBV12-3 or TRBV12-4; no clear D. The CDR3 runs 15 residues. Deletions cut 2 bases from V and 4 bases from J, with 11 bases between. Here the CDR3 DNA reads TGTGCCAGCAGTTTAAGCACCCCGGGCACCGGGGAGCTGTTTTTT. Translating gives CASSLSTPGTGELFF.

In this sample, this clonotype turned up a few times. This chain connects TRBV5-1 to TRBJ2-5, with D possibly being TRBD1 (6 bases). The length of the CDR3 is 13 residues. Germline V gene sequence: CDR1 SGHRS, CDR2 YFSETQ. With 4 bases removed from V and 5 bases from J, the gap between germline ends came to 12 bases. The CDR3 sequence: CASSATGMETQYF. CDR3 DNA: TGCGCCAGCAGCGCCACAGGGATGGAGACCCAGTACTTC. Together with reference TRBV5-1 and TRBJ2-5, the CDR3 gives the full variable domain: KAGVTQTPRYLIKTRGQQVTLSCSPISGHRSVSWYQQTPGQGLQFLFEYFSETQRNKGNFPGRFSGRQFSNSRSEMNVSTLELGDSALYLCASSATGMETQYFGPGTRLLVL.

CDR3 protein: CATALPTSGGSLVYYNEQFF. The CDR3 DNA reads TGTGCCACCGCCCTACCGACTAGCGGGGGGTCTCTCGTATACTACAATGAGCAGTTCTTC. The chain recombines TRBV11-2 with TRBJ2-1, with 13 nucleotides matching TRBD2. Trimming at V came to 10 bases and at J to 3 bases, leaving 21 bases not matched to a gene. Germline V gene data show CDR1 as SGHAT and CDR2 as FQNNGV. The CDR3 extends over 20 amino acids.

This clonotype was picked up a small number of times. V and J are TRBV4-1 and TRBJ2-7; 13 nucleotides line up with TRBD2. Unmatched junction bases numbered 8, after V lost 1 base and J lost 5 bases. Germline values: CDR1 MGHRA, CDR2 YSYEKL. The CDR3 spans 17 residues. CDR3: CASSQVGGLAGANEQYF. CDR3 sequence (DNA): TGCGCCAGCAGCCAAGTGGGAGGACTAGCGGGGGCAAACGAGCAGTACTTC.

The V gene is TRBV27, the J gene TRBJ2-7; perhaps TRBD1 as D (6 bases). Germline V gene lookup returns CDR1 MNHEY and CDR2 SMNVEV (reference sequence). V lost 6 bases to trimming and J lost 0 bases, with 12 bases between them. There are 14 residues in the CDR3. CDR3 loop: CASRPGTLSYEQYF. For the CDR3, the DNA is TGTGCCAGCAGGCCCGGGACACTCTCCTACGAGCAGTACTTC.